This entry is about one T cell receptor (beta chain). The antigen is not known. The sample is drawn from a study of Ad26.COV2.S vaccination and SARS-CoV-2 variants. This CDR3 comprises 12 residues. V was clipped by 4 bases and J by 5 bases, with 9 bases between them. The germline V gene has CDR1 SQVTM and CDR2 ANQGSEA. Study-level points and caveats: Vaccinees displayed broader spike-specific TCR repertoires than placebo recipients. Analyses of TCR breadth and depth may have underestimated total T cell responses.

The data were produced by immunoSEQ multiplex PCR, yet TCRdb's version contains in-frame clones alone and is incomplete. The sample has just over 350,000 clones; about 91% are singletons. J is TRBJ1-5 and V is TRBV29-1; the D is unclear. The TCR was taken from a human donor who had recovered from COVID-19. The specimen was peripheral blood, collected after recovery from COVID-19. The CDR3 region is CSVGVGDQPQHF. Written as DNA, the CDR3 is TGCAGCGTTGGGGTGGGAGATCAGCCCCAGCATTTT.